Shown below are 25 T cell receptor beta chains from a single sample sequenced in a study of T cells in tumors after PD-1 blockade. The assay was immunoSEQ multiplex PCR, and TCRdb's table has in-frame clones only and misses some. The sample contains 60,000 to 65,000 clones, around 74% of which appear only once. This material consisted of PBMCs, taken after anti-PD-1 treatment. These receptors were collected from a human donor with basal cell carcinoma.

This chain joins TRBV6-4 and TRBJ2-1; D gene uncertain. Germline values: CDR1 MRHNA, CDR2 SNTAGT. Between the trimmed V and J ends, which lost 0 bases and 0 bases, there was a span of 9 bases. There are 16 residues in the CDR3. CDR3 in amino acids: CASSDSSLSSYNEQFF. CDR3 DNA sequence: TGTGCCAGCAGTGACTCGAGTTTAAGCTCCTACAATGAGCAGTTCTTC.

The CDR3 loop is CASSWGQVNTEAFF. In DNA form, the CDR3 reads TGCGCCAGCAGCTGGGGGCAGGTGAACACTGAAGCTTTCTTT. The chain combines TRBV5-1 with TRBJ1-1, with a tentative D call TRBD1 (6 bases). Germline loops: CDR1 SGHRS, CDR2 YFSETQ. V shed 3 bases and J shed 0 bases, with 9 bases lying between them. The CDR3 consists of 14 residues.

This clone has only one observation. The chain links TRBV5-5 to TRBJ2-5; D is perhaps TRBD1 or TRBD2 (5 bases each). The germline V gene has CDR1 SGHKS and CDR2 YYEKEE (reference sequence). V was cut by 0 bases and J by 5 bases, with 17 bases left in between. The CDR3 loop spans 16 amino acids. The chain's CDR3 is CASSLDGKGWGETQYF. The CDR3 DNA is TGTGCCAGCAGCTTGGATGGAAAGGGCTGGGGGGAGACCCAGTACTTC.

This chain connects TRBV2 to TRBJ1-2; D not certain. V gave up 2 bases and J gave up 2 bases, with 6 bases separating them. Looked up from germline, CDR1 is SNHLY and CDR2 is FYNNEI. The CDR3 totals 13 residues. The CDR3 DNA follows: TGTGCCAGCAGTGAATTGGGGAACTATGGCTACACCTTC. This sequence encodes CASSELGNYGYTF.

V gene TRBV7-2 combines with J gene TRBJ2-1; D call uncertain. Germline lookup yields CDR1 SGHTA and CDR2 FQGNSA. The CDR3 is made up of 14 amino acids. Trimming stripped 3 bases from V and 4 bases from J, with 10 bases between. The CDR3 loop reads CASSFGLVYNEQFF. DNA for the CDR3: TGTGCCAGCAGCTTTGGGCTGGTGTACAATGAGCAGTTCTTC.

The V gene is TRBV4-1, the J gene TRBJ2-4, with D perhaps assigned TRBD1 or TRBD2 (5 bases each). Trimming cost V 3 bases and J 8 bases, with 23 bases left between them. Germline CDR1 MGHRA, CDR2 YSYEKL. The CDR3 loop spans 17 amino acids. The CDR3: CASSHLTKGVGGYIQYF. CDR3 in DNA: TGCGCCAGCAGCCACCTCACAAAAGGGGTCGGCGGGTACATTCAGTACTTC.

V gene TRBV12-3 or TRBV12-4 combines with J gene TRBJ2-1; D remains unclear. V dropped 3 bases and J dropped 9 bases, with 6 bases sitting between them. This CDR3 is built from 11 residues. The CDR3 loop reads CASSFGSEQFF. The DNA of the CDR3 is TGTGCCAGCAGTTTTGGCAGTGAGCAGTTCTTC.

This clone appeared a few times. The genes are TRBV28 and TRBJ1-2, with D possibly TRBD1 on 5 matching bases. The germline CDR1 and CDR2 sequences are MDHEN and SYDVKM. Trimming removed 3 bases from V and 6 bases from J, with 8 bases in between. The CDR3 covers 12 residues. The chain's CDR3 is CASSFLGDGYTF. The CDR3 DNA sequence: TGTGCCAGCAGTTTCTTGGGGGATGGCTACACCTTC.

The rearrangement uses TRBV6-5 and TRBJ2-7, with TRBD1 identical over 9 bases. J gave up 1 base and V 5 bases, and 6 bases lay outside the gene matches. The CDR3 spans 15 residues. Germline CDR1 and CDR2: MNHEY and SVGAGI. The DNA of the CDR3 is TGTGCCAGCAGTCCCGGGACAGGGTTGTCCTACGAGCAGTACTTC. Its protein product is CASSPGTGLSYEQYF.

The chain has TRBV7-8 and TRBJ2-1; D is possibly TRBD2 (6 bases). Germline CDR1 and CDR2: SGHVS and FQNEAQ. This CDR3 has 17 amino acids. Trimming shortened V by 2 bases and J by 0 bases, and 14 bases separated the two germline ends. Here the CDR3 reads CASSLIAGGSSYNEQFF. CDR3 bases: TGTGCCAGCAGCTTAATAGCCGGGGGAAGCTCCTACAATGAGCAGTTCTTC.

The chain carries TRBV30 and TRBJ1-1; D unclear. Per germline, CDR1 GTSNPN and CDR2 SVGIG (reference sequence). This CDR3 has 13 residues. Deletions cut 3 bases from V and 2 bases from J, with 10 bases between. Here the CDR3 reads CAWRRTDNTEAFF. Written as DNA, the CDR3 is TGTGCCTGGAGGAGAACAGATAACACTGAAGCTTTCTTT.

The rearrangement joins TRBV5-8 to TRBJ2-1; D not resolved. The V end was cut by 6 bases, the J end by 2 bases, with 3 bases between. There are 11 residues in the CDR3. The germline CDR1 and CDR2 sequences are SGHTS and YDEGEE. The CDR3 spells CASTPYNEQFF. CDR3 nucleotide sequence: TGTGCCAGCACCCCCTACAATGAGCAGTTCTTC.

The chain employs TRBV6-5 and TRBJ2-7, with 7 positions matching TRBD2. After removal of 2 bases from V and 3 bases from J, the junction contained 4 bases not matched to a gene. The CDR3 sequence is 14 residues long. The germline V gene has CDR1 MNHEY and CDR2 SVGAGI. The CDR3 reads CASSYQRTSYEQYF. The CDR3 DNA reads TGTGCCAGCAGTTACCAGAGGACTAGCTACGAGCAGTACTTC.

The chain links TRBV9 to TRBJ2-2; D assignment may be TRBD1 or TRBD2 (5 bases each). The CDR3 is made up of 15 amino acids. V was clipped by 1 base and J by 4 bases, with 11 bases between them. Germline V lookup: CDR1 SGDLS, CDR2 YYNGEE. CDR3 in DNA: TGTGCCAGCAGCGTAAATGTGGGACGCACCGGGGAGCTGTTTTTT. This translates into CASSVNVGRTGELFF.

The rearrangement joins TRBV27 to TRBJ2-2; no firm D call. CDR3 length: 15 residues. The germline gives CDR1 MNHEY, CDR2 SMNVEV (reference sequence). Between the trimmed V and J ends, which lost 2 bases and 4 bases, there was a span of 11 bases. CDR3 region: CASSLNRIPTGELFF. The CDR3 DNA reads TGTGCCAGCAGTTTAAACAGAATACCCACCGGGGAGCTGTTTTTT.

The chain is built from TRBV7-2 and TRBJ2-3; tentatively, D is TRBD1 (6 bases). Trimming shortened V by 4 bases and J by 1 base, and 9 bases separated the two germline ends. The CDR3 covers 14 residues. Germline CDR1 SGHTA, CDR2 FQGNSA. CDR3: CASSSRQGTDTQYF. In DNA form, the CDR3 reads TGTGCCAGCAGCTCTAGACAGGGCACAGATACGCAGTATTTT.

The chain recombines TRBV19 with TRBJ2-1; D might be TRBD1 or TRBD2, each matching 6 bases. Trimming removed 4 bases from V and 2 bases from J, with 9 bases in between. This CDR3 is built from 14 residues. The germline V gene has CDR1 LNHDA and CDR2 SQIVND (reference sequence). The CDR3 is CASSKRGAYNEQFF. The CDR3 DNA follows: TGTGCCAGTAGTAAGAGGGGGGCCTACAATGAGCAGTTCTTC.

The rearrangement links TRBV3-1 (or the pseudogene TRBV3-2) to TRBJ1-1; TRBD1 agrees at 7 bases. The germline V gene encodes CDR1 LGHDT and CDR2 YNNKEL (reference sequence). This CDR3 spans 13 amino acids. The J segment lost 10 bases and the V segment lost 2 bases, leaving 7 bases of the junction unmatched. Here the CDR3 reads CASSQRQGVLAFF. The CDR3 DNA is TGTGCCAGCAGCCAACGGCAGGGGGTCTTAGCTTTCTTT.

The chain uses TRBV7-8 and TRBJ2-7; a weak D match, TRBD2 (7 bases). CDR1 and CDR2 (germline): SGHVS, FQNEAQ. This CDR3 is 18 amino acids long. The V end was cut by 2 bases, the J end by 3 bases, with 23 bases between. CDR3 in DNA: TGTGCCAGCAGCTTAACAATTGCGTACGGGGGGCAAGTCTACGAGCAGTACTTC. This gives the protein CASSLTIAYGGQVYEQYF.

This clone showed up just a few times. This chain links TRBV3-1 (or the pseudogene TRBV3-2) with TRBJ1-1; D is perhaps TRBD1 (5 bases). Germline loops: CDR1 LGHDT, CDR2 YNNKEL (reference sequence). CDR3 size: 16 residues. Trimming took off 2 bases at V and 4 bases at J, with 17 bases between the two ends. CDR3 sequence: CASSQSALPQGTEAFF. CDR3 DNA: TGTGCCAGCAGCCAAAGCGCGCTTCCGCAGGGCACTGAAGCTTTCTTT.

The count of this clone is one. The rearrangement links TRBV28 to TRBJ2-7, with D uncertain. The V end was cut by 3 bases, the J end by 3 bases, with 9 bases between. The CDR3 length is 13 residues. Germline CDR1 reads MDHEN; CDR2 reads SYDVKM. CDR3 nucleotide sequence: TGTGCCAGCAGTTTGGTTTCGGGCTACGAGCAGTACTTC. It is translated as CASSLVSGYEQYF.

The V gene is TRBV9, the J gene TRBJ1-1; TRBD1 is a possible D gene (6 bases). V lost 3 bases, J lost 6 bases, and 18 bases lay in between. This CDR3 has 15 residues. The germline V gene has CDR1 SGDLS and CDR2 YYNGEE. Here the CDR3 DNA reads TGTGCCAGCAGCGGCGGGGGGCAGGGTTTTTCTGAAGCTTTCTTT. Translating it yields CASSGGGQGFSEAFF.

The chain employs TRBV11-2 and TRBJ1-1; D is perhaps TRBD1 (5 bases). The ends were cut back, 0 bases at V and 4 bases at J, with 12 bases in the middle. The germline V gene has CDR1 SGHAT and CDR2 FQNNGV. The CDR3 has 15 residues. DNA of the CDR3: TGTGCCAGCAGCTTAGATCCGGGGCCCATCACTGAAGCTTTCTTT. Residues: CASSLDPGPITEAFF.

This clone was seen only once. This chain joins TRBV28 and TRBJ1-2; 9 positions agree with TRBD1. V trimming: 7 bases; J trimming: 2 bases; junction bases outside the gene matches: 2. The germline V gene encodes CDR1 MDHEN and CDR2 SYDVKM. The CDR3 consists of 13 residues. The CDR3 loop is CASNTGGNYGYTF. CDR3 bases: TGTGCCAGCAACACAGGGGGCAACTATGGCTACACCTTC.

This clone has more than one count but fewer than ten. V and J are TRBV4-1 and TRBJ2-7, with 8 nucleotides matching TRBD1. This CDR3 is built from 14 residues. From germline, CDR1 is MGHRA and CDR2 YSYEKL. Trimming cost V 0 bases and J 2 bases; bases outside gene matches: 0. CDR3 residues: CASSQEQGAYEQYF. The CDR3 nucleotides read TGCGCCAGCAGCCAAGAACAGGGGGCCTACGAGCAGTACTTC.